These 32 T cell receptor beta chains came from one sample sequenced in a study of T cells after posttransplantation cyclophosphamide. Busulfan-fludarabine conditioning, marrow transplant, and cyclophosphamide on days +3 and +4 were administered. Here immunoSEQ multiplex PCR was the method, and the copy in TCRdb shows in-frame clones only, minus some. This sample yields 15,000 or so clones, of which 92% are seen a single time; 0.5% to 0.6% belongs to the top ten. This specimen was CD4+ T cells sorted from blood, taken after allogeneic stem cell transplant with posttransplant cyclophosphamide. All receptors derive from a male patient aged 60-70 years who received an allogeneic stem cell transplant from a related donor and was CMV-positive. Some T cells may trace back to the graft donor.

This chain connects TRBV29-1 to TRBJ1-5; D is perhaps TRBD1 (5 bases). V was clipped by 4 bases and J by 5 bases, with 12 bases between them. Looked up from germline, CDR1 is SQVTM and CDR2 is ANQGSEA. CDR3 length: 13 residues. The CDR3 sequence: CSVVGGDHQPQHF. CDR3 DNA sequence: TGCAGCGTTGTGGGGGGGGATCATCAGCCCCAGCATTTT.

The V and J genes are TRBV2 and TRBJ2-7; weak D call: TRBD1 (5 bases). V dropped 7 bases and J dropped 3 bases, with 7 bases sitting between them. CDR3 length: 11 residues. Germline-derived CDR1 and CDR2 are SNHLY and FYNNEI. CDR3 coding DNA: TGTGCCAGCAAAAGGGGCTACGAGCAGTACTTC. Translation gives CASKRGYEQYF.

This chain links TRBV11-2 with TRBJ2-7; 8 nucleotides align to TRBD1. V shed 3 bases and J 4 bases; nucleotides not matched to a gene: 11. Per the germline V gene, CDR1 is SGHAT and CDR2 is FQNNGV. The CDR3 sequence is 16 residues long. The CDR3 DNA reads as TGTGCCAGCAGCTTGAATCCCCGGACAGGGCCTTACGAGCAGTACTTC. This sequence encodes CASSLNPRTGPYEQYF.

The genes are TRBV15 and TRBJ1-4; TRBD1 agrees at 7 bases. V trimming: 8 bases; J trimming: 8 bases; junction bases outside the gene matches: 14. The germline V gene encodes CDR1 LNHNV and CDR2 YYDKDF (reference sequence). The CDR3 has 15 amino acids. CDR3 residues: CATSQGGTGDEKLFF. CDR3 bases: TGTGCCACCTCCCAAGGGGGAACAGGGGACGAAAAACTGTTTTTT.

Comment on this clone: Different DNA sequences within this sample yield the same CDR3. The V call is TRBV19, the J call TRBJ1-2, with a weak D call TRBD1 (6 bases). Germline V gives CDR1 LNHDA, CDR2 SQIVND (reference sequence). Trimming left V 5 bases short and J 5 bases short, with 15 bases between. This CDR3 spans 14 amino acids. The CDR3 bases are TGTGCCAGTAGTTTGGGACAAGGGGCTTATGGCTACACCTTC. It encodes CASSLGQGAYGYTF.

J is TRBJ2-5 and V is TRBV5-4; D call uncertain. Germline CDR1 reads SGHNT; CDR2 reads YYREEE (reference sequence). Trimming cost V 0 bases and J 1 base, with 10 bases left between them. This CDR3 comprises 15 residues. CDR3 amino acids: CASSLGSPRQETQYF. Written as DNA, the CDR3 is TGTGCCAGCAGCTTGGGAAGCCCCCGCCAAGAGACCCAGTACTTC.

The V call is TRBV7-6, the J call TRBJ2-7; 9 nucleotides agree with TRBD1. The V gene's germline CDR1 is SGHVS and CDR2 FNYEAQ. Trimming cost V 5 bases and J 5 bases; bases outside gene matches: 13. This CDR3 has 16 residues. CDR3 protein: CASSPGPTGGFHEQYF. CDR3 coding DNA: TGTGCCAGCAGCCCGGGGCCGACAGGGGGATTCCACGAGCAGTACTTC.

This rearrangement joins TRBV27 to TRBJ1-4; 10 positions agree with TRBD1. V lost 6 bases, J lost 0 bases, and 10 bases stayed unmatched. The CDR3 contains 18 residues. Germline V gives CDR1 MNHEY, CDR2 SMNVEV (reference sequence). Written as DNA, the CDR3 is TGTGCCAGCAGGCATTGGGGACAGGGGTTGGCAACTAATGAAAAACTGTTTTTT. It is translated as CASRHWGQGLATNEKLFF.

The V call is TRBV5-6, the J call TRBJ1-1; TRBD1 agrees at 8 bases. CDR3 length: 16 amino acids. Germline V gene data show CDR1 as SGHDT and CDR2 as YYEEEE. Trimming cost V 3 bases and J 5 bases; bases outside gene matches: 12. CDR3 in amino acids: CASSSLSTGAKTEAFF. CDR3 in DNA: TGTGCCAGCAGCTCCCTCTCGACAGGGGCAAAAACTGAAGCTTTCTTT.

The chain employs TRBV9 and TRBJ2-3, with 9 nucleotides matching TRBD2. Germline CDR1 SGDLS, CDR2 YYNGEE. The CDR3 has 16 residues. Trimming removed 2 bases from V and 1 base from J; junction bases left unmatched: 5. CDR3 in DNA: TGTGCCAGCAGCGTTCGAGCGGGGGGCGGCACAGATACGCAGTATTTT. Residues: CASSVRAGGGTDTQYF.

This clone has just one count. The CDR3 loop reads CASSLKQLADTGELFF. The CDR3 region has the DNA TGTGCCAGCAGCCTCAAACAACTAGCGGACACCGGGGAGCTGTTTTTT. The V call is TRBV9, the J call TRBJ2-2; 8 nucleotides align to TRBD2. V was clipped by 4 bases and J by 3 bases; unmatched bases: 8. CDR3 size: 16 residues. CDR1 and CDR2 from the germline V gene are SGDLS and YYNGEE.

The rearrangement uses TRBV7-2 and TRBJ2-3; 11 bases fit TRBD2. The CDR3 is 16 amino acids. Per germline, CDR1 SGHTA and CDR2 FQGNSA. V gave up 1 base and J gave up 6 bases; unmatched junction bases: 6. The CDR3 sequence: CASSLVSGGAADTQYF. CDR3 nucleotide sequence: TGTGCCAGCAGCTTAGTTAGCGGGGGGGCCGCGGATACGCAGTATTTT.

This sequence joins TRBV11-2 and TRBJ1-2; 10 bases agree with TRBD1. Trimming took 4 bases from V and 4 from J; bases not matched to a gene: 0. The CDR3 sequence is 13 residues long. Germline values: CDR1 SGHAT, CDR2 FQNNGV. CDR3 bases: TGTGCCAGCAGCTGGGACAGGGGCTATGGCTACACCTTC. This sequence encodes CASSWDRGYGYTF.

This chain connects TRBV28 to TRBJ2-3; 13 nucleotides line up with TRBD2. The CDR3 has 17 residues. Germline CDR1 and CDR2: MDHEN and SYDVKM. Trimming at V came to 5 bases and at J to 0 bases, leaving 5 bases not matched to a gene. CDR3 DNA: TGTGCCAGCAGTGGGAGGACTAGCGGGGGTAGCACAGATACGCAGTATTTT. Its translation: CASSGRTSGGSTDTQYF.

This clone was found a few times. CDR3 sequence: CASTPGGTGGASSPLHF. The CDR3 nucleotides read TGTGCCAGCACCCCGGGGGGGACAGGGGGCGCTTCTTCACCCCTCCACTTT. The chain joins TRBV7-9 to TRBJ1-6; the match to TRBD1 covers 12 bases. V lost 7 bases, J lost 9 bases, and 13 bases stayed unmatched. The CDR3 has 17 amino acids. From germline, CDR1 is SEHNR and CDR2 FQNEAQ (reference sequence).

This clone was found once. The CDR3, as DNA: TGTGCCAGCAGTCCGGGACAGATTAATCAGCCCCAGCATTTT. It is translated as CASSPGQINQPQHF. V gene TRBV6-1 combines with J gene TRBJ1-5; 7 bases agree with TRBD1. The J segment lost 4 bases and the V segment lost 5 bases, leaving 5 bases of the junction unmatched. The CDR3 extends over 14 amino acids. The germline CDR1 and CDR2 sequences are MNHNS and SASEGT.

The chain recombines TRBV19 with TRBJ2-2; TRBD2 matches at 10 bases. Germline V gives CDR1 LNHDA, CDR2 SQIVND (reference sequence). Trimming took 9 bases from V and 2 from J; bases not matched to a gene: 3. The CDR3 spans 14 residues. CDR3 region: CASASGGNTGELFF. The CDR3 nucleotides read TGTGCCAGCGCTAGCGGGGGTAACACCGGGGAGCTGTTTTTT.

This chain joins TRBV12-5 and TRBJ1-5, with TRBD1 matching 8 bases. The germline V gene has CDR1 LGHNT and CDR2 FRNRAP. This CDR3 has 15 amino acids. Unmatched junction bases numbered 5, after V lost 1 base and J lost 6 bases. CDR3 coding DNA: TGTGCTAGTGGTTTGGGGACAGGGTTTGCTCAGCCCCAGCATTTT. Translating gives CASGLGTGFAQPQHF.

The chain is built from TRBV5-6 and TRBJ1-1; 9 nucleotides align to TRBD1. The V gene end was trimmed by 0 bases and the J gene end by 5 bases; junction bases not matched to a gene: 2. The germline gives CDR1 SGHDT, CDR2 YYEEEE. This CDR3 has 14 amino acids. CDR3 sequence reads: CASSLVTGGTEAFF. CDR3 in DNA: TGTGCCAGCAGCTTGGTGACAGGGGGAACTGAAGCTTTCTTT. The full variable domain, with the rest looked up from reference TRBV5-6 and TRBJ1-1, is DAGVTQSPTHLIKTRGQQVTLRCSPKSGHDTVSWYQQALGQGPQFIFQYYEEEERQRGNFPDRFSGHQFPNYSSELNVNALLLGDSALYLCASSLVTGGTEAFFGQGTRLTVV.

The rearrangement links TRBV10-2 to TRBJ2-6, with TRBD2 as a possible D gene (6 bases). This CDR3 spans 14 amino acids. V gave up 4 bases and J gave up 2 bases, with 6 bases separating them. The germline gives CDR1 WSHSY, CDR2 SAAADI. CDR3 protein: CASSAGAGANVLTF. The CDR3 region has the DNA TGCGCCAGCAGTGCGGGGGCTGGGGCCAACGTCCTGACTTTC.

This chain connects TRBV7-2 to TRBJ2-5, with 9 bases lining up with TRBD2. V shed 1 base and J 2 bases; nucleotides not matched to a gene: 2. CDR1 SGHTA and CDR2 FQGNSA come from the germline V gene. The CDR3 spans 15 residues. For the CDR3, the DNA is TGTGCCAGCAGCTTAGGACTAGCGGAACAAGAGACCCAGTACTTC. This encodes CASSLGLAEQETQYF.

This chain connects TRBV4-3 to TRBJ1-2, with 9 bases that match TRBD1. Trimming cost V 8 bases and J 4 bases; bases outside gene matches: 8. The CDR3 has 14 amino acids. Germline CDR1 reads LGHNA; CDR2 reads YSLEER. The CDR3 is CASGPGQGLYGYTF. DNA for the CDR3: TGCGCCAGCGGACCGGGACAGGGTCTCTATGGCTACACCTTC.

The chain has TRBV18 and TRBJ1-2; 9 bases are shared with TRBD1. Germline loops: CDR1 KGHSH, CDR2 LQKENI. The V and J ends lost 2 bases and 7 bases, in that order; junction bases with no gene match: 5. The CDR3 length is 14 residues. The CDR3 protein is CASSPTGGGGGYTF. In nucleotides, the CDR3 is TGTGCCAGCTCACCAACAGGGGGCGGCGGTGGCTACACCTTC.

The chain couples TRBV6-5 to TRBJ1-5; no firm D call. V was pared by 3 bases and J by 1 base, with 10 bases between. Per the germline V gene, CDR1 is MNHEY and CDR2 is SVGAGI. The CDR3 spans 15 residues. CDR3 loop: CASSYSPGSNQPQHF. CDR3 coding DNA: TGTGCCAGCAGTTATAGTCCGGGGAGCAATCAGCCCCAGCATTTT.

This chain joins TRBV5-1 and TRBJ2-5; 7 bases are a match to TRBD1. This CDR3 spans 14 amino acids. Trimming removed 0 bases from V and 5 bases from J; junction bases left unmatched: 4. The V gene's germline CDR1 is SGHRS and CDR2 YFSETQ. The CDR3 protein is CASSLEGQRETQYF. For the CDR3, the DNA is TGCGCCAGCAGCTTGGAGGGACAGAGGGAGACCCAGTACTTC.

The chain joins TRBV7-2 to TRBJ2-7; weak D call: TRBD1 (5 bases). Germline CDR1 reads SGHTA; CDR2 reads FQGNSA. The CDR3 is 15 amino acids. Between the trimmed V and J ends, which lost 5 bases and 3 bases, there was a span of 17 bases. CDR3 nucleotide sequence: TGTGCCAGCAGCCCCCCCAATGGCAGGGTCTACGAGCAGTACTTC. Translation gives CASSPPNGRVYEQYF.

This clone was recorded once. The V and J genes are TRBV28 and TRBJ2-2, with D possibly matching TRBD1 (5 bases). CDR3 length: 16 amino acids. Germline values: CDR1 MDHEN, CDR2 SYDVKM. V was shortened by 5 bases and J by 1 base, with 14 bases between the two germline ends. The CDR3 DNA follows: TGTGCCAGCAGTCCGATAGGGCAGGGGAACACCGGGGAGCTGTTTTTT. It codes for CASSPIGQGNTGELFF.

In this sample, this clone turned up once. This chain uses TRBV7-2 with TRBJ1-1; no clear D gene. V lost 4 bases to trimming and J lost 6 bases, with 12 bases between them. The CDR3 consists of 13 residues. In germline, CDR1 is SGHTA, CDR2 FQGNSA. The CDR3 DNA reads TGTGCCAGCAGCTCGAGGAGGGAGGCTGAAGCTTTCTTT. As protein: CASSSRREAEAFF.

This chain links TRBV5-6 with TRBJ2-7; tentative D call: TRBD2 (7 bases). Trimming pared 4 bases from V and 1 base from J, leaving 18 bases between. CDR3 length: 16 amino acids. Germline V gives CDR1 SGHDT, CDR2 YYEEEE. The CDR3 sequence: CASSPLGGQNSYEQYF. The CDR3 bases are TGTGCCAGCAGCCCGTTGGGGGGGCAAAATTCCTACGAGCAGTACTTC. The variable domain in full, with the rest retrieved from reference TRBV5-6 and TRBJ2-7, is DAGVTQSPTHLIKTRGQQVTLRCSPKSGHDTVSWYQQALGQGPQFIFQYYEEEERQRGNFPDRFSGHQFPNYSSELNVNALLLGDSALYLCASSPLGGQNSYEQYFGPGTRLTVT.

V is TRBV7-2 and J is TRBJ2-2; 10 bases align to TRBD2. This CDR3 spans 15 amino acids. The V gene end was trimmed by 4 bases and the J gene end by 7 bases; junction bases not matched to a gene: 6. Germline CDR1 reads SGHTA; CDR2 reads FQGNSA. The CDR3 reads CASSSLAGAYGELFF. The DNA for the CDR3 is TGTGCCAGCAGCTCTCTAGCGGGGGCGTACGGGGAGCTGTTTTTT.

V gene TRBV7-8 combines with J gene TRBJ1-1, with a tentative D call TRBD1 (5 bases). Germline V lookup: CDR1 SGHVS, CDR2 FQNEAQ. V was cut by 1 base and J by 4 bases, with 10 bases left in between. CDR3 length: 14 amino acids. CDR3 region: CASSLVSGSTEAFF. For the CDR3, the DNA is TGTGCCAGCAGCTTAGTTTCAGGGTCCACTGAAGCTTTCTTT.

In DNA form, the CDR3 reads TGTGCCAGCAGCGTTACAGGGATCGCAGATACGCAGTATTTT. Protein sequence: CASSVTGIADTQYF. The chain couples TRBV9 to TRBJ2-3; possibly TRBD1 for D (6 bases). Between the trimmed V and J ends, which lost 2 bases and 4 bases, there was a span of 11 bases. The CDR3 runs to 14 residues. CDR1 and CDR2 from the germline V gene are SGDLS and YYNGEE.